This entry concerns a single T cell receptor beta chain. The antigen remains unidentified. Noted treatment: roughly nine-day PBMC culture with coronavirus spike peptide pools or control peptides (ViraFEST assay). About 1.9 million PBMCs went into each well for culture with 8.5 to 10 IU/ml IL-2 and roughly 9 ug/ml peptide pools. CD4+ T cells that had been cultured provided DNA sequenced with the Oncomine TCR Beta short-read assay. TCRdb ran MiXCR on the PCR reads and lists one entry per CDR3 protein. Of about 15,000 distinct CDR3 sequences detected, over 50% appear once; the ten largest clones hold approximately 7.7%. The record originates from a study of vaccination and CD4 T cells after COVID-19. Across the whole study: Investigators stimulated cells with overlapping spike peptides drawn from SARS-CoV-2, HCoV-NL63, HCoV-OC43 and HCoV-229E.

This CDR3 has 12 residues. Looked up from germline, CDR1 is SEHNR and CDR2 is FQNEAQ (reference sequence). Trimming took 1 base from V and 6 from J, leaving 6 bases between them. The sequencing input was CD4+ T cells from blood, cultured in vitro. The sequence derives from a human donor who had recovered from COVID-19. V and J are TRBV7-9 and TRBJ1-2, with D unclear. The CDR3 DNA is TGTGCCAGCAGCTTAGAGGTTGATGGCTACACCTTC. Translated, it gives CASSLEVDGYTF.